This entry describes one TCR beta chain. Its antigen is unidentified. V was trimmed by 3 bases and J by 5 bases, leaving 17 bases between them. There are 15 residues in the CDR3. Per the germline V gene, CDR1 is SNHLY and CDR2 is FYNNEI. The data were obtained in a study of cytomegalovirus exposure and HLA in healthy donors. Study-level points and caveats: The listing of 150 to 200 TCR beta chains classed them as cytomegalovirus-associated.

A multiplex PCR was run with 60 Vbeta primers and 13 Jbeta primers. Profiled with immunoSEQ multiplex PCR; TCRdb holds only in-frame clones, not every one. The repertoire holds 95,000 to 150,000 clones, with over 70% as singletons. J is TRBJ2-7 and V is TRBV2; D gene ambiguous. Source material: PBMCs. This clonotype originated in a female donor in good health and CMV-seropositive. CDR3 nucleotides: TGTGCCAGCAGTGATGTGATCCAGCGCCCCAACGAGCAGTACTTC. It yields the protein CASSDVIQRPNEQYF.